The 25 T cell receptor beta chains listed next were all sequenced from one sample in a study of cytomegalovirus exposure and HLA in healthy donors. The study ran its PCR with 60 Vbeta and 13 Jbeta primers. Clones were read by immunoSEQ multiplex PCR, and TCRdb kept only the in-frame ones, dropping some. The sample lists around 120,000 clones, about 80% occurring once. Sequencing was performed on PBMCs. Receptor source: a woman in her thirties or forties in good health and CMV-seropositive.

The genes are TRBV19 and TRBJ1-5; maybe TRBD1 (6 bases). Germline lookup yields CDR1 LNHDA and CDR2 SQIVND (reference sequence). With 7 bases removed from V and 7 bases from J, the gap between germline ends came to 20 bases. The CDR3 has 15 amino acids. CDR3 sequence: CASKTAQGILQPQHF. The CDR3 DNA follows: TGTGCCAGTAAGACCGCGCAGGGGATTCTCCAGCCCCAGCATTTT.

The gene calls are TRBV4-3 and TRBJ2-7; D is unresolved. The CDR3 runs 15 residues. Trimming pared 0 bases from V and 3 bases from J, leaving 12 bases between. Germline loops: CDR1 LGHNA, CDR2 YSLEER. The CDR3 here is CASSQEWANNYEQYF. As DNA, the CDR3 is TGCGCCAGCAGCCAAGAATGGGCAAATAACTACGAGCAGTACTTC.

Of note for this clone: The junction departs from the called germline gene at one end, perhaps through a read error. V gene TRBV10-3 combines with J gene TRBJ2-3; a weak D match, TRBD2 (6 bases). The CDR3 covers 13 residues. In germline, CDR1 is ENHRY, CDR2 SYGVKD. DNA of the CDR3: TGTGCCGTCAGTGATCGCGGGAAAGATACGCAGTATTTT. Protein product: CAVSDRGKDTQYF.

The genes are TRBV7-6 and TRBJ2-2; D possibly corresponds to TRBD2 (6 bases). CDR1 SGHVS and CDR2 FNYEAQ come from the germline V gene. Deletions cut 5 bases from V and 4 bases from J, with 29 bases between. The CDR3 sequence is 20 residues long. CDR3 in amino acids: CASSDLTGLWSRSGTGELFF. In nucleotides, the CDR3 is TGTGCCAGCAGCGATCTTACGGGACTTTGGTCCAGGTCGGGCACCGGGGAGCTGTTTTTT. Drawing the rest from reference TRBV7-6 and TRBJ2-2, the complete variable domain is GAGVSQSPRYKVTKRGQDVALRCDPISGHVSLYWYRQALGQGPEFLTYFNYEAQQDKSGLPNDRFSAERPEGSISTLTIQRTEQRDSAMYRCASSDLTGLWSRSGTGELFFGEGSRLTVL.

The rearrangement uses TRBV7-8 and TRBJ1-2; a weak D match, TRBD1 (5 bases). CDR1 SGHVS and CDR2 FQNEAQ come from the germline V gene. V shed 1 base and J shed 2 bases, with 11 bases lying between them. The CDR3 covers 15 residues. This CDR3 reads CASSLEMDTNYGYTF. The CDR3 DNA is TGTGCCAGCAGCTTAGAAATGGACACCAACTATGGCTACACCTTC. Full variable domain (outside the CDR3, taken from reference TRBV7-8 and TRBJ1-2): GAGVSQSPRYKVAKRGQDVALRCDPISGHVSLFWYQQALGQGPEFLTYFQNEAQLDKSGLPSDRFFAERPEGSVSTLKIQRTQQEDSAVYLCASSLEMDTNYGYTFGSGTRLTVV.

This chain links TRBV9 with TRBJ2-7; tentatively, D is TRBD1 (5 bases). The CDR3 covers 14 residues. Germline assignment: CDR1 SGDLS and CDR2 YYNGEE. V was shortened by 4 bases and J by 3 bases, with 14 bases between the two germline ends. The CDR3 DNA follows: TGTGCCAGCAGCTCCAATCCCACAGGCTACGAGCAGTACTTC. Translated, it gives CASSSNPTGYEQYF.

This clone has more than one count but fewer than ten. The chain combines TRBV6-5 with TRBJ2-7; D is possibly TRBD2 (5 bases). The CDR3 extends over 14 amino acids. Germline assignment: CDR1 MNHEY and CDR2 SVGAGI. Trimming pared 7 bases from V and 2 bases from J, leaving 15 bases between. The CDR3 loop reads CASTRSSGAYEQYF. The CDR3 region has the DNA TGTGCCAGCACCCGTTCCTCCGGGGCCTACGAGCAGTACTTC.

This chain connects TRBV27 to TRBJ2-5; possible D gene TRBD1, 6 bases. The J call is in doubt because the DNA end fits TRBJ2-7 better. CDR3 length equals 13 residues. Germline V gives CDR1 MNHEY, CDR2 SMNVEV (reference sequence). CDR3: CASSGRDNYEQYF. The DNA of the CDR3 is TGTGCCAGCAGCGGACGGGACAACTACGAGCAGTACTTC.

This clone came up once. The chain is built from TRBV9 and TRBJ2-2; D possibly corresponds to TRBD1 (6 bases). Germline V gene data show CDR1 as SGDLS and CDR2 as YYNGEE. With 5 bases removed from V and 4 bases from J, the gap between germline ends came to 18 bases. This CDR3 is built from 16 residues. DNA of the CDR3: TGTGCCAGCAGTGAGCTGGGGGCCTCAAGCACCGGGGAGCTGTTTTTT. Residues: CASSELGASSTGELFF. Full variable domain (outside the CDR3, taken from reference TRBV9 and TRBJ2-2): DSGVTQTPKHLITATGQRVTLRCSPRSGDLSVYWYQQSLDQGLQFLIQYYNGEERAKGNILERFSAQQFPDLHSELNLSSLELGDSALYFCASSELGASSTGELFFGEGSRLTVL.

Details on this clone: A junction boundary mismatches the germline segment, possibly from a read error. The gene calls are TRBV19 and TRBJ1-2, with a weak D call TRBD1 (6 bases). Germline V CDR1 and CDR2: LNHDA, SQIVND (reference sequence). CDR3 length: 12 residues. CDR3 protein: CASNDSKDSRSF. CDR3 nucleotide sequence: TGTGCCAGTAACGATTCGAAGGACAGTCGGTCCTTC.

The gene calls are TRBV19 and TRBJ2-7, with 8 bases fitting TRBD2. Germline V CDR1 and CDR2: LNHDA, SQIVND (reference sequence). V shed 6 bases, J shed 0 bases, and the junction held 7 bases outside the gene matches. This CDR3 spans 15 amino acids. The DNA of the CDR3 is TGTGCCAGTAGGAATTCACTAGCGGCCTCCTACGAGCAGTACTTC. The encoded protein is CASRNSLAASYEQYF. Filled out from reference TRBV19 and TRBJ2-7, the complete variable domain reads DGGITQSPKYLFRKEGQNVTLSCEQNLNHDAMYWYRQDPGQGLRLIYYSQIVNDFQKGDIAEGYSVSREKKESFPLTVTSAQKNPTAFYLCASRNSLAASYEQYFGPGTRLTVT.

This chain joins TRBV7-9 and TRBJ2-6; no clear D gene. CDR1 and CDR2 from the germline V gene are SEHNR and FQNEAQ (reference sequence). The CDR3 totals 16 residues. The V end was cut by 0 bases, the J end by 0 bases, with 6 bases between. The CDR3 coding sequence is TGTGCCAGCAGCTTAGCTTCGGGCTCTGGGGCCAACGTCCTGACTTTC. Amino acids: CASSLASGSGANVLTF.

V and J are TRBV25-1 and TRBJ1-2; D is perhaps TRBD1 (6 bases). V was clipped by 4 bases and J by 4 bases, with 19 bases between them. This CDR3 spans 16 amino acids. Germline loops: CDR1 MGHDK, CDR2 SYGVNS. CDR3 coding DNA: TGTGCCAGCAGTGGGGAGCTGGGACACGTACGCTATGGCTACACCTTC. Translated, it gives CASSGELGHVRYGYTF.

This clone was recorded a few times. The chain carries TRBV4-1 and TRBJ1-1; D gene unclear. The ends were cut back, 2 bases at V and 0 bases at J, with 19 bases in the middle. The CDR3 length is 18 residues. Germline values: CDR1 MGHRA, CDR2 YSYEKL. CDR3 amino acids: CASSQIIPRGAMNTEAFF. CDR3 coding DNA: TGCGCCAGCAGCCAAATAATTCCGCGGGGTGCCATGAACACTGAAGCTTTCTTT.

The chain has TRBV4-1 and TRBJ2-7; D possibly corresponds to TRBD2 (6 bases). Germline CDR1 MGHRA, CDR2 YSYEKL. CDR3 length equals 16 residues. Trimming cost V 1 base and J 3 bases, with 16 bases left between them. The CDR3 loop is CASSQGRGSGNYEQYF. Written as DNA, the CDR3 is TGCGCCAGCAGCCAAGGGCGCGGTAGCGGAAACTACGAGCAGTACTTC.

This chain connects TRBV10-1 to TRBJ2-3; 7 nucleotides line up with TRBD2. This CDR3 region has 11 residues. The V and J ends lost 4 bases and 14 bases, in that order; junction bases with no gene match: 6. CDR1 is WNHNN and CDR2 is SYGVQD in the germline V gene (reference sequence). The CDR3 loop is CASSVTSIWYF. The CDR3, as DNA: TGCGCCAGCAGTGTGACTAGCATCTGGTATTTT.

CDR3: CASSSLTEAFF. The CDR3 nucleotides read TGTGCCAGCAGCTCTTTAACTGAAGCTTTCTTT. The chain links TRBV11-2 to TRBJ1-1, with D unclear. Per the germline V gene, CDR1 is SGHAT and CDR2 is FQNNGV. Trimming took off 4 bases at V and 5 bases at J, with 5 bases between the two ends. The CDR3 consists of 11 residues.

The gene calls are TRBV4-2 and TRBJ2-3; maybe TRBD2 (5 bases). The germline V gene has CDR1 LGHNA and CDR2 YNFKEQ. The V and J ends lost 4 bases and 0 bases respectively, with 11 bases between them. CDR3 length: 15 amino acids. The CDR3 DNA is TGTGCCAGCAGCCTACTAGTATCTAGCACAGATACGCAGTATTTT. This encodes CASSLLVSSTDTQYF.

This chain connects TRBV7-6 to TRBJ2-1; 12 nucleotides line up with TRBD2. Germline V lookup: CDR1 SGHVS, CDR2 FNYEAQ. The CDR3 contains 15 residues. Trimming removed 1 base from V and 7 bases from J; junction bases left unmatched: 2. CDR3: CASSLEGLAGNEQFF. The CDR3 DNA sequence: TGTGCCAGCAGCTTAGAGGGACTAGCGGGTAATGAGCAGTTCTTC.

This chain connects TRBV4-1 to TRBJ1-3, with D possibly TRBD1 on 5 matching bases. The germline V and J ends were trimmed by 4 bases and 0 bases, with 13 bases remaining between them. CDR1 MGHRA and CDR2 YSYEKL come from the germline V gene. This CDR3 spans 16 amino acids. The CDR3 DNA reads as TGCGCCAGCAGCCGGGCCGGGACTTTCTCTGGAAACACCATATATTTT. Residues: CASSRAGTFSGNTIYF.

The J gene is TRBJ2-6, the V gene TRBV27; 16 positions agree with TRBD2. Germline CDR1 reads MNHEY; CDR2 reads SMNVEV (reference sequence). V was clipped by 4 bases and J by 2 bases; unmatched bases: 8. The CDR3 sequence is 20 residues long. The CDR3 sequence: CASSSPGTSGGAAGANVLTF. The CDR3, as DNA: TGTGCCAGCAGTTCCCCTGGGACTAGCGGGGGGGCGGCTGGGGCCAACGTCCTGACTTTC.

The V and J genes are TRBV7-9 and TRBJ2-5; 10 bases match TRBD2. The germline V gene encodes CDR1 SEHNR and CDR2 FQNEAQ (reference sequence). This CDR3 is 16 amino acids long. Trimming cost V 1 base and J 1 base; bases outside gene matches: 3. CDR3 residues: CASSLEASGSQETQYF. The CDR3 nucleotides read TGTGCCAGCAGCTTAGAGGCTAGCGGGAGCCAAGAGACCCAGTACTTC.

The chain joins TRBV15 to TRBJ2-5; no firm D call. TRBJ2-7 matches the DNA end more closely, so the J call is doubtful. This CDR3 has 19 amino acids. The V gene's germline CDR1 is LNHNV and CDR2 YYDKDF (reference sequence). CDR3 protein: CATSRARLILPSEAYEQYF. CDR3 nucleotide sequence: TGTGCCACCAGCAGAGCGAGACTCATCCTTCCTTCAGAAGCCTACGAGCAGTACTTC.

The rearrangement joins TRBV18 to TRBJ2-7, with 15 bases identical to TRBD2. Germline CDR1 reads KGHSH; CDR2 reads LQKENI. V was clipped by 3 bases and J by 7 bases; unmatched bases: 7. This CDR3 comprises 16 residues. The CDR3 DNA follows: TGTGCCAGCTCACCGGGACTAGCGGGAGGTCGGGGGGAGCAGTACTTC. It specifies CASSPGLAGGRGEQYF.

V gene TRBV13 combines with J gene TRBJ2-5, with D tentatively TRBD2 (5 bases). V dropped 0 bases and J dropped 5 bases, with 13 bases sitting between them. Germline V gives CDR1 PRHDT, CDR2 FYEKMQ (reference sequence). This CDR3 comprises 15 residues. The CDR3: CASSLGARGSETQYF. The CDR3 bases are TGTGCCAGCAGCTTAGGCGCCCGGGGATCGGAGACCCAGTACTTC.